This T cell receptor (beta chain) comes out of a study of T cell responses to AZD1222 COVID-19 vaccine. The overall study: Second-dose recipients at about 4 or about 12 weeks were treated as one pooled group. Study outcomes and limitations: Clonal diversity may have been underestimated, and the donors were mostly white British, with more females than males.

With regard to this clone: No antigen is known for it.

Trimming took off 1 base at V and 4 bases at J, with 0 bases between the two ends. CDR3 length: 11 amino acids. The germline gives CDR1 KGHDR, CDR2 SFDVKD. The method was immunoSEQ multiplex PCR; TCRdb's version includes in-frame clones alone and lacks a portion of them. This sample has 90,000 to 110,000 clones, with 82% found just once. The sequence was obtained from an adult in good health. Specimen: peripheral blood, collected on day 0 of AZD1222 vaccination. V and J are TRBV24-1 and TRBJ1-2; D is undetermined. As DNA, the CDR3 is TGTGCCACCAGTGATTTCTATGGCTACACCTTC. This encodes CATSDFYGYTF.